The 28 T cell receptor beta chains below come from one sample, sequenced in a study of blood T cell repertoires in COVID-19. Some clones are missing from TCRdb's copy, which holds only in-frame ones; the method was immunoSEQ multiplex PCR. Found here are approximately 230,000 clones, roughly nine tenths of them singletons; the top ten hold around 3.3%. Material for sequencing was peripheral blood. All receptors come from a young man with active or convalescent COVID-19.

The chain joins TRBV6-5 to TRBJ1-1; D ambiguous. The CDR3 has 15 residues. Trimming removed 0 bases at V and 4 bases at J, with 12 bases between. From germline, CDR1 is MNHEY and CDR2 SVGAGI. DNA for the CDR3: TGTGCCAGCAGTTACTCGGTTTCAGGAGGCACTGAAGCTTTCTTT. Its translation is CASSYSVSGGTEAFF.

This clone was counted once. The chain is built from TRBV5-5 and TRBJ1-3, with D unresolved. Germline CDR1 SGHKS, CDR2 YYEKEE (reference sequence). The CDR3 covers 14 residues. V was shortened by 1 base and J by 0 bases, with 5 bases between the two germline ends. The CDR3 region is CASSLYGSGNTIYF. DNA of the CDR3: TGTGCCAGCAGCTTGTACGGCTCTGGAAACACCATATATTTT.

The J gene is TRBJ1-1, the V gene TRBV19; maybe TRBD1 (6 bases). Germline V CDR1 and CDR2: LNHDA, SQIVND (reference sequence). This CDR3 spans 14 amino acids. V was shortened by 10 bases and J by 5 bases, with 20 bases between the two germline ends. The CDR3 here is CATRAGVEFTEAFF. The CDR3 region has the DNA TGTGCCACCCGGGCAGGGGTAGAGTTTACTGAAGCTTTCTTT.

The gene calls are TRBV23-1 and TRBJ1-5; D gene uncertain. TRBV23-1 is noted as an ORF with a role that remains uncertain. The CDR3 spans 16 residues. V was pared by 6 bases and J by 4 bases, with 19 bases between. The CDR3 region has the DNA TGCGCCAGCAGCCGACGAGGGAGGGATCTTAATCAGCCCCAGCATTTT. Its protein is CASSRRGRDLNQPQHF.

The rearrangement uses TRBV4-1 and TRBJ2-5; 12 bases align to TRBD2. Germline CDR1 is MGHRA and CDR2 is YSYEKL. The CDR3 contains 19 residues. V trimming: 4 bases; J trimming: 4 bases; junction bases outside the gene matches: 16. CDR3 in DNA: TGCGCCAGCAGCCTCCAGGGGACTATGACTAGCGGGAGATCAGAGACCCAGTACTTC. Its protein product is CASSLQGTMTSGRSETQYF.

The CDR3 DNA reads TGTGCCAGCAGTTTACAGGGGTCACCCCTCCACTTT. It yields the protein CASSLQGSPLHF. The J gene is TRBJ1-6, the V gene TRBV6-2 or TRBV6-3; TRBD1 matches at 7 bases. CDR3 length equals 12 residues. The germline V gene encodes CDR1 MNHEY and CDR2 SVGEGT. Trimming removed 4 bases from V and 10 bases from J; junction bases left unmatched: 1.

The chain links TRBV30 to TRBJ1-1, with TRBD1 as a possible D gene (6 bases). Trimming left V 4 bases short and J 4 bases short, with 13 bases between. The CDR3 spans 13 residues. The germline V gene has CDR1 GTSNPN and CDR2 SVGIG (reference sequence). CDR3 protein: CAWTAGARTEAFF. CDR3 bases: TGTGCCTGGACGGCGGGGGCCCGCACTGAAGCTTTCTTT.

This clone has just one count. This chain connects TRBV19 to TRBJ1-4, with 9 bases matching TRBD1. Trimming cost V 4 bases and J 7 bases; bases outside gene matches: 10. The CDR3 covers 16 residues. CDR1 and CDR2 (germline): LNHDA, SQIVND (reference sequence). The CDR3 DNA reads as TGTGCCAGTAGTACCACAGGGGGCCTTAACCTTGAAAAACTGTTTTTT. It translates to CASSTTGGLNLEKLFF.

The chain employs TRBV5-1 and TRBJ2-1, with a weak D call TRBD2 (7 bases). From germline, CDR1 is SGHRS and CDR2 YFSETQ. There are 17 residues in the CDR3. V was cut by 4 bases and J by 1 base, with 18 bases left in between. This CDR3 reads CASSQGRGPRSYNEQFF. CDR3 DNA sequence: TGCGCCAGCAGCCAGGGGCGGGGGCCTCGATCCTACAATGAGCAGTTCTTC.

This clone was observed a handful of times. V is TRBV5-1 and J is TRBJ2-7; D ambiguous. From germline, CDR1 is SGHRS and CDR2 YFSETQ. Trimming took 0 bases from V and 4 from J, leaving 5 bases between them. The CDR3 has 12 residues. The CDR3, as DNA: TGCGCCAGCAGCTTGGACGGGTACGAGCAGTACTTC. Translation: CASSLDGYEQYF.

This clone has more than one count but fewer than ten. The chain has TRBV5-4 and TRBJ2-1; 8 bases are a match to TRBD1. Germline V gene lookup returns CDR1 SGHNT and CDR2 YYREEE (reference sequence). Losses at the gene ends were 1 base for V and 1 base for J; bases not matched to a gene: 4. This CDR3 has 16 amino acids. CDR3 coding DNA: TGTGCCAGCAGCTTGTCAGGGGGCGCTTCCTACAATGAGCAGTTCTTC. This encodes CASSLSGGASYNEQFF.

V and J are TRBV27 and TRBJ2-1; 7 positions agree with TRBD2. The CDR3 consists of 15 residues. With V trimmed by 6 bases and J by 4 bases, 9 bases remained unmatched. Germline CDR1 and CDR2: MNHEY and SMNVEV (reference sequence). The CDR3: CASRETSLRYNEQFF. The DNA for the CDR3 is TGTGCCAGCAGGGAGACTAGCCTGAGATACAATGAGCAGTTCTTC.

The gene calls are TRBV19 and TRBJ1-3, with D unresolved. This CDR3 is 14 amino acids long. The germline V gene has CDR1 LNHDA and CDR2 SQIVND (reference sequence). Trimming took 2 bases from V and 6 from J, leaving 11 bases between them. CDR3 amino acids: CASSIYSQQNTIYF. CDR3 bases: TGTGCCAGTAGTATATACAGCCAGCAAAACACCATATATTTT.

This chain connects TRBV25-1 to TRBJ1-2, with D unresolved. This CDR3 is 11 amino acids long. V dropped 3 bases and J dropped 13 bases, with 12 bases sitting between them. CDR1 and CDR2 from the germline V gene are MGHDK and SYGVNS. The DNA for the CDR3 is TGTGCCAGCAGTGACCTAACAGAAGTCACCTTC. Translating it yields CASSDLTEVTF.

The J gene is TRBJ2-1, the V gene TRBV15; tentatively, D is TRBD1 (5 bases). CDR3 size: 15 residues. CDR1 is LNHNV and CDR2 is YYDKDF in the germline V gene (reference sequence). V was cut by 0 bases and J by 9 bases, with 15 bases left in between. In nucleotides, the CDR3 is TGTGCCACCAGCAGAGATCAGGGCCGGGTGGGTGAGCAGTTCTTC. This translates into CATSRDQGRVGEQFF.

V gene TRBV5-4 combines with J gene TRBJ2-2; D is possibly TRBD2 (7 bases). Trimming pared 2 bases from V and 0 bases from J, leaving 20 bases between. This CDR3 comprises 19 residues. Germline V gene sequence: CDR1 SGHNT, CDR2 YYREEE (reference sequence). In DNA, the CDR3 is TGTGCCAGCAGCTTCTCTCTAGGGGGGGGCACCGCGAACACCGGGGAGCTGTTTTTT. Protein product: CASSFSLGGGTANTGELFF.

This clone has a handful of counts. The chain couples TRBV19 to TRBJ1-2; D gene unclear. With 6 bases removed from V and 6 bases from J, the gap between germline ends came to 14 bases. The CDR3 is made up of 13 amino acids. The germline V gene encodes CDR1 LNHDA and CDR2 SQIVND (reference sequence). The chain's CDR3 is CASRSSSGHGYTF. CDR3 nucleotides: TGTGCCAGTAGAAGTTCCTCGGGTCATGGCTACACCTTC.

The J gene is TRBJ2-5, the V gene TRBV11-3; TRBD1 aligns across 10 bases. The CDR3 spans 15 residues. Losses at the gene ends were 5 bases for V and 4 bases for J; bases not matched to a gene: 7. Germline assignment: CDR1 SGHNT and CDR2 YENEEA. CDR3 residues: CASSRGQGSGETQYF. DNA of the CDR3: TGTGCCAGCAGCCGGGGACAGGGGTCCGGAGAGACCCAGTACTTC.

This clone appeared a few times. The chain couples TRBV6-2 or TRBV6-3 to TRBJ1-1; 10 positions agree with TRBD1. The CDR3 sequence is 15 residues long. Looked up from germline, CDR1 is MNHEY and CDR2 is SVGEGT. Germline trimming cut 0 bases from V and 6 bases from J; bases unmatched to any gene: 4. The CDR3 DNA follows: TGTGCCAGCAGTTACTCCATGGACAGGGGGTCTGAAGCTTTCTTT. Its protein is CASSYSMDRGSEAFF.

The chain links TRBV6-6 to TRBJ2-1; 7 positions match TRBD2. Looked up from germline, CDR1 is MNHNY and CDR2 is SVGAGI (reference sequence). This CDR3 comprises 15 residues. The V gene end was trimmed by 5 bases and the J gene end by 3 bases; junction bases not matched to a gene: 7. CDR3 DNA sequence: TGTGCCAGCAGTACCCCCGGGACTATCTACAATGAGCAGTTCTTC. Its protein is CASSTPGTIYNEQFF.

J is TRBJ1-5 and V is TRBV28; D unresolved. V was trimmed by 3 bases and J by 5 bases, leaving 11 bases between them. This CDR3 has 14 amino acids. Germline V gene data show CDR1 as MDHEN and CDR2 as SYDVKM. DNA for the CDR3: TGTGCCAGCAGTTTTACGGGGTTTGATCAGCCCCAGCATTTT. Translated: CASSFTGFDQPQHF. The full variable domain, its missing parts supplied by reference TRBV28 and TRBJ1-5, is DVKVTQSSRYLVKRTGEKVFLECVQDMDHENMFWYRQDPGLGLRLIYFSYDVKMKEKGDIPEGYSVSREKKERFSLILESASTNQTSMYLCASSFTGFDQPQHFGDGTRLSIL.

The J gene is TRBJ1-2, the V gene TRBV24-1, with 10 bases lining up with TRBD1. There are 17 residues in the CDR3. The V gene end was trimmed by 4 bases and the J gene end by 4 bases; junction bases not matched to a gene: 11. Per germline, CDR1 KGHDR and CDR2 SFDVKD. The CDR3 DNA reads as TGTGCCACCAGTGACCGGGACAGGGGCGTCGGCGGCTATGGCTACACCTTC. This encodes CATSDRDRGVGGYGYTF.

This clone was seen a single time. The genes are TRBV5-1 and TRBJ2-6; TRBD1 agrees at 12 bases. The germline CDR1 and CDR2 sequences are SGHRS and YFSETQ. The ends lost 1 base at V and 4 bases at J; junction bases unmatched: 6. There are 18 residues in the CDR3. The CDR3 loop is CASSLNRDRGLGANVLTF. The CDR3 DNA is TGCGCCAGCAGCTTGAACCGGGACAGGGGGCTCGGGGCCAACGTCCTGACTTTC.

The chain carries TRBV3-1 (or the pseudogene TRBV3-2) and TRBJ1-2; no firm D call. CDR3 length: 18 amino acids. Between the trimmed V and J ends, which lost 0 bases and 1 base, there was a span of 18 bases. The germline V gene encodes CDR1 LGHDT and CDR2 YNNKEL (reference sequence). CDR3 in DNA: TGTGCCAGCAGCCAAGATTCTGGTCCCATGCGGCATAACTATGGCTACACCTTC. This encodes CASSQDSGPMRHNYGYTF.

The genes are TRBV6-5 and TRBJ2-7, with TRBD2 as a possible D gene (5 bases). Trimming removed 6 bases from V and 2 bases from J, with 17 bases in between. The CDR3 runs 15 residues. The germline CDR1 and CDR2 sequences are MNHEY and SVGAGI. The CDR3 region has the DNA TGTGCCAGCAGATATACTAGTTGGGGTCCCTACGAGCAGTACTTC. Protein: CASRYTSWGPYEQYF.

For the CDR3, the DNA is TGTGCCAGCAGGGCCCTTGTTGAACCGAGCGGGAGAGAGGATACGCAGTATTTT. Translating it yields CASRALVEPSGREDTQYF. The chain recombines TRBV2 with TRBJ2-3; TRBD2 aligns across 8 bases. The CDR3 contains 18 residues. With 6 bases clipped from V and 6 bases from J, the junction kept 20 bases outside the gene matches. Per the germline V gene, CDR1 is SNHLY and CDR2 is FYNNEI.

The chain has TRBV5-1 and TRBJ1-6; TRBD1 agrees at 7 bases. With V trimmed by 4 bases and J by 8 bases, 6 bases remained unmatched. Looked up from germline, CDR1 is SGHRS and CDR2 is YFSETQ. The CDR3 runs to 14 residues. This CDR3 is CASSAGTDYSPLHF. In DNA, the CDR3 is TGCGCCAGCAGCGCCGGGACAGACTATTCACCCCTCCACTTT.

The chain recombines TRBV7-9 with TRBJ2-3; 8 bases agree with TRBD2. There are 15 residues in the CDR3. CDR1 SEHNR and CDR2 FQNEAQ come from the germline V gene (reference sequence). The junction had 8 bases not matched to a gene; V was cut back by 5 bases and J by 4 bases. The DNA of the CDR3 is TGTGCCAGCAGCCGGTCAGCGGGAGCGTCAGATACGCAGTATTTT. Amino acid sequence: CASSRSAGASDTQYF.